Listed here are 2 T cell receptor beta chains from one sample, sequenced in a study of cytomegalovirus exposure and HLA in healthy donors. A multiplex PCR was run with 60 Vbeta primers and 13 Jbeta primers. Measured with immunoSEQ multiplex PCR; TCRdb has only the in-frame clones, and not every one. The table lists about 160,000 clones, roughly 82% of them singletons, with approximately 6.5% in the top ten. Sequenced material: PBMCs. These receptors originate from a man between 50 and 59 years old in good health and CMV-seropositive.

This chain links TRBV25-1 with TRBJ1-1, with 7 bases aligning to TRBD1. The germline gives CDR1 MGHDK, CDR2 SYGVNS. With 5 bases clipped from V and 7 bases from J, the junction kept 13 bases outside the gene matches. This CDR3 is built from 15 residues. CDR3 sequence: CASSPRTTGKNEAFF. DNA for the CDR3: TGTGCCAGCAGTCCTAGGACGACAGGGAAAAATGAAGCTTTCTTT.

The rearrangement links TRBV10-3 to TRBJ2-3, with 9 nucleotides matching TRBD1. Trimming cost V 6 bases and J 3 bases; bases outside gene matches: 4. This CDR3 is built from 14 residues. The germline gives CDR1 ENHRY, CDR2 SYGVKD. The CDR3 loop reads CAIRGTGSTDTQYF. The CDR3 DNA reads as TGTGCCATCAGGGGGACAGGGTCAACAGATACGCAGTATTTT.